This T cell receptor beta chain emerged from a study of T cells expressing NK-cell markers. Across the study: Sorted T-cell subsets CD3+CD56+NKG2C+, CD3+CD56+NKG2C- and CD3+CD56-NKG2C+ were TCR beta-sequenced.

The germline CDR1 and CDR2 sequences are SGHDT and YYEEEE. The CDR3 extends over 15 amino acids. TCRdb re-analyzed the 5' RACE reads; it lists each CDR3 protein once, without DNA. The table lists 150,000 to 200,000 distinct CDR3 sequences. This chain joins TRBV5-6 and TRBJ1-5; TCRdb designates TRBD1, a call that cannot be tested without DNA. Sequencing was performed on blood T cells: a sorted CD56 or NKG2C T cell subset, CD4+ or CD8+ T cells, or bulk PBMC T cells (not recorded which). The source of this sequence is a man between 18 and 69 years old in good health. CDR3 amino acids: CASSIGQGANQPQHF.